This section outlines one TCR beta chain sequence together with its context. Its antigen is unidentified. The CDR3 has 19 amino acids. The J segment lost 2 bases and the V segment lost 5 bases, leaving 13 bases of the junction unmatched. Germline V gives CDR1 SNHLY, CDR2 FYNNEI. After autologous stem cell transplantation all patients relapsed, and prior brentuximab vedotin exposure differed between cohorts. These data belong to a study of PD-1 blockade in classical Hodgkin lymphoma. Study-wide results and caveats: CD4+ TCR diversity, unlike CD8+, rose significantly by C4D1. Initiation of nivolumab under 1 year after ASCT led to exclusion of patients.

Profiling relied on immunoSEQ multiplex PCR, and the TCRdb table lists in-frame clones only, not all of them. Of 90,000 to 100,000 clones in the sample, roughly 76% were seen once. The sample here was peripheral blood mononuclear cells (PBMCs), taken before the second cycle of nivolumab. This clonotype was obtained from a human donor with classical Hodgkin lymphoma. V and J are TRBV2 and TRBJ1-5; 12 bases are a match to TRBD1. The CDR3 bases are TGTGCCAGCAGTCCTGTCACCCCGGGACAGGGGGCCGGCAATCAGCCCCAGCATTTT. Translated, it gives CASSPVTPGQGAGNQPQHF.